These T cell receptor beta chains were read from a single sample in a study of CD8 T cells in Susac syndrome. TCRdb ran MiXCR on the immunoSEQ multiplex PCR reads and lists one entry per CDR3 protein. The top ten hold more than 0.25% of the sample, which has over 100,000 distinct CDR3 sequences, over 90% seen once. The sequenced material came from CD8+ T cells from PBMCs. These receptors all come from a human donor with Susac syndrome. Both conserved end residues are part of each CDR3. A D gene is named only where the DNA matches it firmly. A row's size may be missing; if present it is once, few, many or a size class.

d_call	j_call	v_call	clone_size	cdr3_nt	cdr3_aa
.	TRBJ1-2	TRBV29-1	.	TGCAGCGTCCCAACACCGACGGGAGACTATGGCTACACCTTC	CSVPTPTGDYGYTF
.	TRBJ1-2	TRBV7-9	.	TGTGCCAGCAGCTCTAACATTGACAGTCTTATTTACTATGGCTACACCTTC	CASSSNIDSLIYYGYTF
.	TRBJ1-2	TRBV29-1	.	TGCAGCGCCCAGGACGGGGGAGAGTATGGCTACACCTTC	CSAQDGGEYGYTF
TRBD1	TRBJ2-1	TRBV29-1	.	TGCAGCGTTGAACCCCGACAGGGGATCAATGAGCAGTTCTTC	CSVEPRQGINEQFF
TRBD1	TRBJ2-7	TRBV5-6	.	TGTGCCAGCAGCTTGGAGCCGGGACAGACCTACGAGCAGTACTTC	CASSLEPGQTYEQYF
TRBD1	TRBJ1-6	TRBV10-2	.	TGCGCCAGCAGTGACCCTGGGGGGACAGGAAATTCACCCCTCCACTTT	CASSDPGGTGNSPLHF
TRBD2	TRBJ2-7	TRBV20-1	.	TGCAGTGCTAAACTAGCGGGCCCCGAGCAGTACTTC	CSAKLAGPEQYF
TRBD2	TRBJ2-5	TRBV6-5	.	TGTGCCAGCAGTGGGGCTAGCGGGGGACAAGAGACCCAGTACTTC	CASSGASGGQETQYF
TRBD1	TRBJ2-7	TRBV20-1	.	TGCAGTGCATCCCCGGGACAGGGAATATCCTACGAGCAGTACTTC	CSASPGQGISYEQYF
TRBD1	TRBJ2-7	TRBV20-1	.	TGCAGTGCTAGAGACCCACAGGGGCTGACCTACGAGCAGTACTTC	CSARDPQGLTYEQYF
.	TRBJ2-5	TRBV25-1	once	TGTGCCAGCAGTGAATTTGACGGCCAAGAGACCCAGTACTTC	CASSEFDGQETQYF
.	TRBJ1-1	TRBV7-2	.	TGTGCCAGCAGGGGAGCAAGCACTGAAGCTTTCTTT	CASRGASTEAFF
.	TRBJ2-3	TRBV12-3/TRBV12-4	.	TGTGCCAGCAGTTTAGATCGGCTAGGGGCAGATACGCAGTATTTT	CASSLDRLGADTQYF
.	TRBJ1-4	TRBV29-1	.	TGCAGCGTTGACCAGGGCGAAGGAAAACTGTTTTTT	CSVDQGEGKLFF
.	TRBJ2-7	TRBV5-6	.	TGTGCCAGCAGCCGGGGACATACCTACGAGCAGTACTTC	CASSRGHTYEQYF
.	TRBJ1-1	TRBV20-1	.	TGCAGTTCGACACCCGGGACTGAGGAAAACACTGAAGCTTTCTTT	CSSTPGTEENTEAFF
TRBD2	TRBJ2-7	TRBV20-1	.	TGCAGTGCTAAGGCTTCGCGGGGGGTCTCCTACGAGCAGTACTTC	CSAKASRGVSYEQYF
.	TRBJ2-1	TRBV29-1	.	TGCAGCGCGGAGGGGGGGACAACTTCAGGGATTGAGCAGTTCTTC	CSAEGGTTSGIEQFF
.	TRBJ1-2	TRBV10-2	.	TGCGCCAGCAGTGAGTCGGGGCGCAGTAACTATGGCTACACCTTC	CASSESGRSNYGYTF
TRBD1	TRBJ2-5	TRBV9	.	TGTGCCAGCAGCGTAGCTCATGGGACAGGGATGGCTGAAGAGACCCAGTACTTC	CASSVAHGTGMAEETQYF
.	TRBJ1-1	TRBV6-1	.	TGTGCCAGCAGGCCCGCGGGGGACTGGGTGGGGTCCACTGAAGCTTTCTTT	CASRPAGDWVGSTEAFF
TRBD1	TRBJ2-2	TRBV24-1	.	TGTGCCACCAGTGATCCTGAGGACAGGGACGGCACCGGGGAGCTGTTTTTT	CATSDPEDRDGTGELFF
.	TRBJ2-1	TRBV14	.	TGTGCCAGCAGCCATTATACCTACAATGAGCAGTTCTTC	CASSHYTYNEQFF
.	TRBJ2-7	TRBV6-2/TRBV6-3	.	TGTGCCAGCAGTTACTCCGTGTCAAAGTCCTCCTACGAGCAGTACTTC	CASSYSVSKSSYEQYF
TRBD1	TRBJ1-5	TRBV13	.	TGTGCCAGCAGCTTAAGGGCAGGGGGCGCCGGCCAGCCCCAGCATTTT	CASSLRAGGAGQPQHF
TRBD1	TRBJ1-1	TRBV20-1	.	TGCAGTGCTAACAGGGGGCTGGACACTGAAGCTTTCTTT	CSANRGLDTEAFF
.	TRBJ2-7	TRBV2	.	TGTGCCAGCGGGGACCGCCAAGCGGGCTACGAGCAGTACTTC	CASGDRQAGYEQYF
TRBD2	TRBJ2-2	TRBV9	.	TGTGCCAGCAGCGCTACCAATCTAGCGGGGGGGCTTTACACCGGGGAGCTGTTTTTT	CASSATNLAGGLYTGELFF
TRBD1	TRBJ1-1	TRBV20-1	.	TGCAGTGCGAGGACAGGGAGACGGAACACTGAAGTTTTCTTT	CSARTGRRNTEVFF
TRBD1	TRBJ1-1	TRBV5-1	.	TGCGCCAGCAGCTACAAACCGACAGGGTCGAACACTGAAGCTTTCTTT	CASSYKPTGSNTEAFF
.	TRBJ1-1	TRBV11-3	.	TGTGCCAGCAGCACAGACAGCGGGAGGGAAGCTTTCTTT	CASSTDSGREAFF
.	TRBJ1-2	TRBV21-1	.	TGTGCCAGCAGCAAGTTTAGGGATCCTAACTATGGCTACACCTTC	CASSKFRDPNYGYTF